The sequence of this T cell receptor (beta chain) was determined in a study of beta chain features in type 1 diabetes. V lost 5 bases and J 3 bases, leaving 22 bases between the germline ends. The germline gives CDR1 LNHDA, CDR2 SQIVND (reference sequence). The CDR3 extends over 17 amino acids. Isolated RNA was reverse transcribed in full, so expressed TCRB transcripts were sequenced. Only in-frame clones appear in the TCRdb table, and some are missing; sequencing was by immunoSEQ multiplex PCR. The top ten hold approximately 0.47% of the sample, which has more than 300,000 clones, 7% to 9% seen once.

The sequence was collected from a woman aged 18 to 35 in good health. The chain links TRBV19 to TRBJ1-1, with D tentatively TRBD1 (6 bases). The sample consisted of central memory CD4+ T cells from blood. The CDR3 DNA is TGTGCCAGTAGTCCTCAGGGGTGGGATGGTTCGGACACTGAAGCTTTCTTT. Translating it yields CASSPQGWDGSDTEAFF.